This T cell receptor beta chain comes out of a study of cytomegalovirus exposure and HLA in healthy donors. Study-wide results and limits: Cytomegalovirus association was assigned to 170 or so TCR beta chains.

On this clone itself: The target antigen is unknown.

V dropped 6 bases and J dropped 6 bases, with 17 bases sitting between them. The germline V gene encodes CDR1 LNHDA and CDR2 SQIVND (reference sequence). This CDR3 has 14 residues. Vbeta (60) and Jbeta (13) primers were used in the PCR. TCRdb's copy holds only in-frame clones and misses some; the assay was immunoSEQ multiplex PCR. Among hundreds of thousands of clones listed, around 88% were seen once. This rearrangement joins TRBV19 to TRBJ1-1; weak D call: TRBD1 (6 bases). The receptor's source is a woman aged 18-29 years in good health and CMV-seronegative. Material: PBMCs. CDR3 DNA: TGTGCCAGTAGGGACAGTGGGAGAGTTGCTGAAGCTTTCTTT. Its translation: CASRDSGRVAEAFF.